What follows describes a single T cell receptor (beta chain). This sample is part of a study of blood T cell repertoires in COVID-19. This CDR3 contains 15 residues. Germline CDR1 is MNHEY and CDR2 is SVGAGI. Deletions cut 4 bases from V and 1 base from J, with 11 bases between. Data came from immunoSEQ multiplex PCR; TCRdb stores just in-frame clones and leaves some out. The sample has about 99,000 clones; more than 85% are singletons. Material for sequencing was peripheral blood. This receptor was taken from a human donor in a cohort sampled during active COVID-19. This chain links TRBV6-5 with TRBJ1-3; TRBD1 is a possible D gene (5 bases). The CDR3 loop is CASSSQAGSGNTIYF. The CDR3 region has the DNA TGTGCCAGCAGTTCCCAAGCAGGGTCTGGAAACACCATATATTTT.